This T cell receptor beta chain was sequenced for a study of graft-versus-host responses after intestinal transplantation. About the study: Each transplant was multivisceral, liver-intestinal, or isolated intestinal.

Study results and caveats: Circulating GvH clones peaking coincided with falling HvG clones soon after transplant. Individuals carrying graft-donor T cell macrochimerism showed high graft-versus-host to host-versus-graft clonal ratios in allografts.

V dropped 0 bases and J dropped 1 base, with 5 bases sitting between them. This CDR3 comprises 13 residues. The germline V gene has CDR1 SGHRS and CDR2 YFSETQ. As to this clone: No antigen is known for it.

Profiling relied on immunoSEQ multiplex PCR, and the TCRdb table lists in-frame clones only, not all of them. Of 35,000 to 45,000 clones listed, just under 90% are singletons. The input for sequencing was PBMCs, taken around 280 days after transplant. The V gene is TRBV5-1, the J gene TRBJ2-7; unclear D gene. The TCR sequence derives from a human patient who received an intestinal transplant, so some T cells may come from the graft donor. DNA for the CDR3: TGCGCCAGCAGCTTGGACGGATCCTACGAGCAGTACTTC. As protein: CASSLDGSYEQYF.